The 24 T cell receptor beta chains given below trace back to one sample, sequenced in a study of CD8 T cells in ankylosing spondylitis. General study results and limits: Apparently characteristic of ankylosing spondylitis blood was a TCR beta motif (fewer than ten highly homologous variants).

Each CDR3 protein is one row after TCRdb ran MiXCR on the 5' RACE reads. The sample lists under 250,000 distinct CDR3 sequences; 6% to 8.5% were seen once. Their antigen targets remain unknown. Sequenced: blood, either unsorted or a sorted T cell fraction (not recorded which). These TCRs come from a male donor with ankylosing spondylitis.

The chain recombines TRBV20-1 with TRBJ2-3; 9 bases align to TRBD1. This CDR3 spans 14 amino acids. The germline gives CDR1 DFQATT, CDR2 SNEGSKA (reference sequence). Losses at the gene ends were 2 bases for V and 6 bases for J; bases not matched to a gene: 6. For the CDR3, the DNA is TGCAGTGCTAGACCGGGACAGGGTGGCGATACGCAGTATTTT. It specifies CSARPGQGGDTQYF.

A word on this clonotype: An end of the junction differs from the germline gene, which may be a read error. This rearrangement joins TRBV5-6 to TRBJ1-2, with TRBD1 as a possible D gene (5 bases). The CDR3 is 15 residues long. Germline-derived CDR1 and CDR2 are SGHDT and YYEEEE. CDR3 sequence (DNA): TGTGCCAACAGCTACCTATCCGGGGGGAGCTATGGCTACACCTTC. Protein: CANSYLSGGSYGYTF.

This clonotype has a count of ten or more. The chain joins TRBV4-3 to TRBJ2-5; D remains unclear. The CDR3 covers 15 residues. Germline assignment: CDR1 LGHNA and CDR2 YSLEER. V was trimmed by 1 base and J by 3 bases, leaving 12 bases between them. CDR3 loop: CASSQGSGPKETQYF. The CDR3 DNA sequence: TGCGCCAGCAGCCAAGGTTCCGGGCCAAAAGAGACCCAGTACTTC.

This clonotype has at least ten counts. The genes are TRBV4-1 and TRBJ1-5; D may be TRBD1 (6 bases). Germline CDR1 MGHRA, CDR2 YSYEKL. Trimming took 0 bases from V and 5 from J, leaving 11 bases between them. The CDR3 spans 15 residues. The CDR3: CASSQERRQDQPQHF. DNA for the CDR3: TGCGCCAGCAGCCAAGAACGAAGACAGGATCAGCCCCAGCATTTT.

This clonotype was observed at least ten times. V usage is TRBV5-6 and J usage is TRBJ2-1; D gene unclear. The germline V gene has CDR1 SGHDT and CDR2 YYEEEE. This CDR3 contains 15 residues. V lost 4 bases and J 6 bases, leaving 17 bases between the germline ends. DNA for the CDR3: TGTGCCAGCAGCGAATGGGGTTACCGGTCCAATGAGCAGTTCTTC. Translation gives CASSEWGYRSNEQFF.

This clonotype was observed at least ten times. V gene TRBV5-1 combines with J gene TRBJ2-5; TRBD1 matches 7 bases. The CDR3 has 14 residues. CDR1 is SGHRS, CDR2 YFSETQ, per germline. V lost 4 bases, J lost 1 base, and 4 bases stayed unmatched. DNA for the CDR3: TGCGCCAGCAGCGTCGACAGGGCCCAAGAGACCCAGTACTTC. This codes for CASSVDRAQETQYF.

This clonotype was seen more than once but under ten times. The chain employs TRBV4-1 and TRBJ1-2; D might be TRBD1 (5 bases). Per germline, CDR1 MGHRA and CDR2 YSYEKL. Deletions cut 0 bases from V and 4 bases from J, with 9 bases between. The CDR3 sequence is 14 residues long. The CDR3 reads CASSQEGGGYGYTF. The CDR3 nucleotides read TGCGCCAGCAGCCAAGAGGGGGGAGGCTATGGCTACACCTTC.

This clonotype showed up just a few times. The rearrangement uses TRBV7-9 and TRBJ2-1, with 9 bases that match TRBD1. Germline-derived CDR1 and CDR2 are SEHNR and FQNEAQ (reference sequence). This CDR3 spans 15 amino acids. V was pared by 5 bases and J by 6 bases, with 8 bases of the junction left unmatched. The CDR3 bases are TGTGCCAGCAGCCGTCGGGACAGGGCTTCCAATGAGCAGTTCTTC. Residues: CASSRRDRASNEQFF.

This clonotype was counted ten times or more. The rearrangement joins TRBV25-1 to TRBJ2-7, with D possibly matching TRBD1 (6 bases). V shed 3 bases and J shed 9 bases, with 15 bases lying between them. The CDR3 extends over 13 amino acids. CDR1 is MGHDK and CDR2 is SYGVNS in the germline V gene. The CDR3 DNA reads as TGTGCCAGCAGTGACCTCATCTCAGGGGCGCAGTACTTC. This encodes CASSDLISGAQYF.

This clonotype was picked up many times. The chain links TRBV9 to TRBJ1-5; 7 bases match TRBD1. Trimming cost V 0 bases and J 9 bases; bases outside gene matches: 6. Germline V CDR1 and CDR2: SGDLS, YYNGEE. There are 14 residues in the CDR3. The CDR3 region has the DNA TGTGCCAGCAGCGTAGGGGACAGTCCCCTGCCCCAGCATTTT. It is translated as CASSVGDSPLPQHF.

This clonotype was seen ten or more times. This chain connects TRBV7-8 to TRBJ2-3; 8 bases agree with TRBD2. The CDR3 totals 15 residues. After removal of 3 bases from V and 1 base from J, the junction contained 3 bases not matched to a gene. Germline CDR1 is SGHVS and CDR2 is FQNEAQ. In nucleotides, the CDR3 is TGTGCCAGCAGCTTCGGCGGGAGGCGCACAGATACGCAGTATTTT. Its translation: CASSFGGRRTDTQYF.

This clonotype was detected ten times or more. The chain carries TRBV25-1 and TRBJ1-6, with a tentative D call TRBD1 (5 bases). CDR1 and CDR2 from the germline V gene are MGHDK and SYGVNS. V was clipped by 7 bases and J by 10 bases, with 17 bases between them. This CDR3 is built from 14 residues. CDR3 DNA: TGTGCCAGCAAAGGCGAAAGAGGGACCTCACCCCTCCACTTT. Encoded protein: CASKGERGTSPLHF.

There are a few counts of this clonotype. The chain joins TRBV5-1 to TRBJ2-7, with 7 bases aligning to TRBD1. Germline-derived CDR1 and CDR2 are SGHRS and YFSETQ. The CDR3 runs to 13 residues. Trimming removed 2 bases from V and 6 bases from J; junction bases left unmatched: 5. CDR3 bases: TGCGCCAGCAGCTTCGACAGGGACAGCGAGCAGTACTTC. This codes for CASSFDRDSEQYF. The full variable domain, in which reference TRBV5-1 and TRBJ2-7 provide the parts outside the CDR3, is KAGVTQTPRYLIKTRGQQVTLSCSPISGHRSVSWYQQTPGQGLQFLFEYFSETQRNKGNFPGRFSGRQFSNSRSEMNVSTLELGDSALYLCASSFDRDSEQYFGPGTRLTVT.

This clonotype showed up many times. The CDR3 nucleotides read TGCAGTGCTAGGATGAGGGGAACGAACACTGAAGCTTTCTTT. Encoded protein: CSARMRGTNTEAFF. The V call is TRBV20-1, the J call TRBJ1-1, with D possibly matching TRBD1 (5 bases). The germline gives CDR1 DFQATT, CDR2 SNEGSKA (reference sequence). Trimming left V 3 bases short and J 1 base short, with 12 bases between. This CDR3 has 14 residues.

This clonotype came up many times. The chain carries TRBV6-1 and TRBJ2-2; TRBD1 matches 8 bases. CDR1 is MNHNS and CDR2 is SASEGT in the germline V gene. The CDR3 is 13 residues long. The trim removed 5 bases at V and 6 bases at J, leaving 2 bases unmatched. The CDR3, as DNA: TGTGCCAGCAGTCCAGGGGGCTCCGGGGAGCTGTTTTTT. Amino acid sequence: CASSPGGSGELFF.

This clonotype occurred once. The J gene is TRBJ1-1, the V gene TRBV9; D remains ambiguous. V was shortened by 4 bases and J by 2 bases, with 12 bases between the two germline ends. Germline V lookup: CDR1 SGDLS, CDR2 YYNGEE. The CDR3 length is 14 residues. The CDR3 region is CASSSEEENTEAFF. Written as DNA, the CDR3 is TGTGCCAGCAGCTCCGAGGAAGAAAACACTGAAGCTTTCTTT.

At least ten counts were recorded for this clonotype. The rearrangement links TRBV7-9 to TRBJ2-2, with D possibly matching TRBD2 (5 bases). With 3 bases removed from V and 4 bases from J, the gap between germline ends came to 12 bases. The CDR3 loop spans 15 amino acids. CDR1 is SEHNR and CDR2 is FQNEAQ in the germline V gene (reference sequence). The CDR3 here is CASSFWERSTGELFF. The CDR3 DNA reads TGTGCCAGCAGCTTCTGGGAGAGAAGCACCGGGGAGCTGTTTTTT.

This clonotype showed up just a few times. V is TRBV24-1 and J is TRBJ1-1, with D perhaps matching TRBD1 (6 bases). Germline V gene sequence: CDR1 KGHDR, CDR2 SFDVKD. The CDR3 sequence is 11 residues long. The ends were cut back, 7 bases at V and 10 bases at J, with 12 bases in the middle. CDR3 in amino acids: CATRPGVVAFF. Here the CDR3 DNA reads TGTGCCACCAGGCCAGGGGTCGTAGCTTTCTTT.

This clonotype was seen ten or more times. The CDR3 protein is CASSLDFPGVPEAFF. The CDR3, as DNA: TGCGCCAGCAGCTTGGACTTCCCCGGGGTTCCTGAAGCTTTCTTT. The rearrangement uses TRBV5-1 and TRBJ1-1; no clear D. Germline V lookup: CDR1 SGHRS, CDR2 YFSETQ. The CDR3 covers 15 residues. V lost 0 bases and J lost 6, with 15 bases in between.

The table lists this clonotype with a few counts. CDR3 bases: TGTGCCAGCAGTTTGGGGGGGCGGAGGGACGCTTTCTTT. Translating it yields CASSLGGRRDAFF. The chain couples TRBV7-2 to TRBJ1-1; D might be TRBD1 (6 bases). Trimming removed 6 bases from V and 11 bases from J, with 19 bases in between. The CDR3 is made up of 13 amino acids. Germline V gene lookup returns CDR1 SGHTA and CDR2 FQGNSA.

This clonotype has ten or more counts. The chain combines TRBV7-9 with TRBJ1-2; the match to TRBD1 covers 8 bases. V was pared by 5 bases and J by 6 bases, with 5 bases of the junction left unmatched. Germline lookup yields CDR1 SEHNR and CDR2 FQNEAQ (reference sequence). CDR3 size: 13 residues. The CDR3 here is CASSPPGGDGYTF. For the CDR3, the DNA is TGTGCCAGCAGCCCCCCAGGGGGCGATGGCTACACCTTC.

The chain has TRBV14 and TRBJ2-5, with 7 bases identical to TRBD2. The germline gives CDR1 SGHDN, CDR2 FVKESK. The CDR3 runs to 13 residues. Losses at the gene ends were 3 bases for V and 4 bases for J; bases not matched to a gene: 2. CDR3 coding DNA: TGTGCCAGCAGCCAGCCGGGGGGAGAGACCCAGTACTTC. It translates to CASSQPGGETQYF.

In this sample, this clonotype turned up a few times. The gene calls are TRBV10-3 and TRBJ2-1; D possibly corresponds to TRBD2 (6 bases). The CDR3 spans 15 residues. The germline V and J ends were trimmed by 5 bases and 5 bases, with 16 bases remaining between them. CDR1 and CDR2 (germline): ENHRY, SYGVKD. The CDR3 coding sequence is TGTGCCATCAGTACCCGGGGAGGACACGACAATGAGCAGTTCTTC. As protein: CAISTRGGHDNEQFF.

This clonotype appeared many times. As DNA, the CDR3 is TGTGCCTCCCGGGACAGGGACCCAAATTCACCCCTCCACTTT. It translates to CASRDRDPNSPLHF. The V call is TRBV10-3, the J call TRBJ1-6, with 9 nucleotides matching TRBD1. The CDR3 sequence is 14 residues long. V was clipped by 11 bases and J by 7 bases; unmatched bases: 9. Germline V lookup: CDR1 ENHRY, CDR2 SYGVKD.